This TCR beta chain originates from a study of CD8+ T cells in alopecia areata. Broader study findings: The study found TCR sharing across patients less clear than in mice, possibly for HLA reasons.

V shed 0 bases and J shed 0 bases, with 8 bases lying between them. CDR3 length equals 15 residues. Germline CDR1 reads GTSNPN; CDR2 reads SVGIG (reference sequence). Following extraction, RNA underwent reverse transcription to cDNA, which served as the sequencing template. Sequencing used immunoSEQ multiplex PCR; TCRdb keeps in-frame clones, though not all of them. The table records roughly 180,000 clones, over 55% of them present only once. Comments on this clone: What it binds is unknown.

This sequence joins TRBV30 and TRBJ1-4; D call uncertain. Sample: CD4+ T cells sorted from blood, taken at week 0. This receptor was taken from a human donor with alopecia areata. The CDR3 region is CAWSVRNPTNEKLFF. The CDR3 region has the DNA TGTGCCTGGAGTGTACGGAACCCAACTAATGAAAAACTGTTTTTT.